This T cell receptor (beta chain) was sequenced for a study of blood T cell repertoires in COVID-19. Across the whole study: From the United States, Italy and Spain came samples of acute and convalescent COVID-19. T cells, B-cell-depleted T cells, or PBMCs provided the cDNA or gDNA that served as material.

The CDR3 is 14 amino acids. Germline assignment: CDR1 SGHTA and CDR2 FQGTGA. Deletions cut 2 bases from V and 5 bases from J, with 13 bases between. In the study's own analysis: Amplifying reference gene primers gave estimates of nucleated cell counts. Clones were sequenced by immunoSEQ multiplex PCR, and TCRdb holds only the in-frame ones, with some missing. V and J calls and clone size are given by that table; D and trimming were obtained from the DNA. This sample has 220,000 or so clones, with 85% to 90% found just once. This clone was picked up one time. Input material: PBMCs or T cells enriched from blood (not recorded which). V and J are TRBV7-3 and TRBJ2-7, with D perhaps TRBD2 (6 bases). The TCR originated in a woman between 18 and 30 years old in a cohort exposed to, infected with or recovered from COVID-19 (not recorded which). The CDR3 protein is CASSLSGRMNEQYF. The CDR3 region has the DNA TGTGCCAGCAGCTTATCAGGGAGGATGAACGAGCAGTACTTC.